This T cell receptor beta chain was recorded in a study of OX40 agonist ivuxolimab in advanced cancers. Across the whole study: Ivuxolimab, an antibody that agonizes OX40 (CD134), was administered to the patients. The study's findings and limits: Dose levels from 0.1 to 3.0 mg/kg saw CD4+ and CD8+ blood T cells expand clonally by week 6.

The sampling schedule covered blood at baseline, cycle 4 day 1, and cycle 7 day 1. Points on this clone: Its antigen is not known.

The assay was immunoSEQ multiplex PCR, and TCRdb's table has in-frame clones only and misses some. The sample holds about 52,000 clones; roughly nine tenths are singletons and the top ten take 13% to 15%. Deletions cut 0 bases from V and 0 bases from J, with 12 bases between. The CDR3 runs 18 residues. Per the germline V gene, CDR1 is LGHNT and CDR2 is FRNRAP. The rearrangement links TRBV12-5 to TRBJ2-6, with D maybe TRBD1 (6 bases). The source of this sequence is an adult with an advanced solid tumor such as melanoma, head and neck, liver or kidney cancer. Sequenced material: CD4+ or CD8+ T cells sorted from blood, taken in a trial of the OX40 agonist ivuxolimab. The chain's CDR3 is CASGLVLGQSSGANVLTF. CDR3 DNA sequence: TGTGCTAGTGGTTTGGTACTAGGACAGAGCTCTGGGGCCAACGTCCTGACTTTC.